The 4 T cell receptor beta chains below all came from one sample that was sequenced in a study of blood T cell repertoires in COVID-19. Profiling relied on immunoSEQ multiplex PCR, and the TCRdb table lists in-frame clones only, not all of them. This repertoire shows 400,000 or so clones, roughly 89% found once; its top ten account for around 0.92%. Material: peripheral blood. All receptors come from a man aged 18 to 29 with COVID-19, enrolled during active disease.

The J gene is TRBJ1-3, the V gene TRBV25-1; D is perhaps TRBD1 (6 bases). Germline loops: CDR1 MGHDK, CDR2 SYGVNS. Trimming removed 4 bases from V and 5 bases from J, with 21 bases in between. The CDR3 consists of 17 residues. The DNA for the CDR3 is TGTGCCAGCAGTGCTCGGGTGATCGGGACAATCCGAAACACCATATATTTT. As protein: CASSARVIGTIRNTIYF.

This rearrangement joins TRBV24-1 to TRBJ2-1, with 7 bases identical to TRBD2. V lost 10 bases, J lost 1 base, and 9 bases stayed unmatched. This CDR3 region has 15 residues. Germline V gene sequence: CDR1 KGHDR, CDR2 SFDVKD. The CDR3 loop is CATVAGDLSYNEQFF. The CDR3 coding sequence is TGTGCCACTGTAGCGGGCGACTTGTCCTACAATGAGCAGTTCTTC.

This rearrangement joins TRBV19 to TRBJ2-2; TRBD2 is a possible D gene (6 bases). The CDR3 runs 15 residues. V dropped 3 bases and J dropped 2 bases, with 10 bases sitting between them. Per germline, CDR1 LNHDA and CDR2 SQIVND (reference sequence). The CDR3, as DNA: TGTGCCAGTAGTATTGGTGGACTAAACACCGGGGAGCTGTTTTTT. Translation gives CASSIGGLNTGELFF. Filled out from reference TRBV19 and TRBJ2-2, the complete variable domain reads DGGITQSPKYLFRKEGQNVTLSCEQNLNHDAMYWYRQDPGQGLRLIYYSQIVNDFQKGDIAEGYSVSREKKESFPLTVTSAQKNPTAFYLCASSIGGLNTGELFFGEGSRLTVL.

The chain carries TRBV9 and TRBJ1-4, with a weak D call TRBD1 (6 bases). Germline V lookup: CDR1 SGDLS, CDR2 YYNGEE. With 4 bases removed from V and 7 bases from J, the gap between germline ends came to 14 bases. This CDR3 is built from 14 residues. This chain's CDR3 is CASSNREEGEKLFF. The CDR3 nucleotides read TGTGCCAGCAGCAACAGGGAAGAGGGTGAAAAACTGTTTTTT.